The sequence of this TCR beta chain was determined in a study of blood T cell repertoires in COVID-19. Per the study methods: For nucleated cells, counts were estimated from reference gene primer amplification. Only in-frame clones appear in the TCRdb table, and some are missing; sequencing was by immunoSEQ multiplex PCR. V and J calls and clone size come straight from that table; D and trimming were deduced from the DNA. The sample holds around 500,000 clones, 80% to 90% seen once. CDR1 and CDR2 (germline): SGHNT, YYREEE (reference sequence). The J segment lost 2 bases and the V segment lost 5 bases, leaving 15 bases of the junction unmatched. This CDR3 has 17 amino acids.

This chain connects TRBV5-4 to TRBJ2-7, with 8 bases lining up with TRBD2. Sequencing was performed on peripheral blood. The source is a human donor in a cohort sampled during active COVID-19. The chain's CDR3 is CASRPGGSGISTYEQYF. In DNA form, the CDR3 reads TGTGCCAGCAGGCCCGGAGGTAGCGGGATCTCTACCTACGAGCAGTACTTC.